The rows below give T cell receptor beta chains drawn from one sample of a study of blood T cells in healthy people across ages. TCRdb independently ran MiXCR on the 5' RACE reads; one entry per CDR3 protein. The table has fewer than 2,000,000 distinct CDR3 sequences, about 31% seen once. The sample comprised blood. The origin of the receptors is a woman aged 25 to 45 in good health. Both conserved end residues are part of each CDR3. The D gene is left open where the match is weak. A row's size may be missing; if present it is once, few, many or a size class.

j_call d_call v_call clone_size cdr3_nt cdr3_aa
TRBJ1-3 TRBD1 TRBV3-1 once TGTGCCAGCACTACTCAGGGGGCAGATGGAAACACCATATATTTT CASTTQGADGNTIYF
TRBJ1-1 NA TRBV27 few TGTGCCAGCAGTTTAGGGGCCCTAATGAACACTGAAGCTTTCTTT CASSLGALMNTEAFF
TRBJ2-7 NA TRBV7-9 many TGTGCCAGCAGCCCCTGGGACACTTACTCCTACGAGCAGTACTTC CASSPWDTYSYEQYF
TRBJ2-1 TRBD2 TRBV5-4 few TGTGCCAGCAGCTCTAGCGGGCCAAAGAGCTCCTACAATGAGCAGTTCTTC CASSSSGPKSSYNEQFF
TRBJ1-2 NA TRBV20-1 few TGCAGTGCTACACAGGAAATCTATGGCTACACCTTC CSATQEIYGYTF
TRBJ2-3 NA TRBV20-1 NA TGCAGTGCCTCTAGCGTCGGCACAGATACGCAGTATTTT CSASSVGTDTQYF
TRBJ1-1 NA TRBV28 once TGTGCCAGTCAGACCCCGGGGAGTTACACTGAAGCTTTCTTT CASQTPGSYTEAFF
TRBJ2-7 TRBD2 TRBV7-8 few TGTGCCAGCAGCAGGCCTGGGCGGGGGACCTACGAGCAGTACTTC CASSRPGRGTYEQYF
TRBJ2-1 TRBD2 TRBV20-1 NA TGCAGTGCTAGAGGGGTAGCGGGGAGGGATGAGCAGTTCTTC CSARGVAGRDEQFF
TRBJ1-2 NA TRBV20-1 NA TGCAGTGCTAGAAACAGGGCTAGTGGCTACACCTTC CSARNRASGYTF
TRBJ2-1 NA TRBV6-1 once TGTGCCCTAGAGGGGGTATTAGTGGACAATGAGCAGTTCTTC CALEGVLVDNEQFF
TRBJ2-3 NA TRBV15 NA TGTGCCACCAGCAGGGAACCCCGGGATACGCAGTATTTT CATSREPRDTQYF
TRBJ2-1 TRBD2 TRBV20-1 few TGCAGTGCTAGAGACCCAGGACTAGCGGGAGGGGGCTACAATGAGCAGTTCTTC CSARDPGLAGGGYNEQFF
TRBJ2-1 NA TRBV15 NA TGTGCCACCAGCAGAGATAGTAATTTGGGGTTGAGGGGTGAGCAGTTCTTC CATSRDSNLGLRGEQFF
TRBJ1-5 TRBD1 TRBV5-1 NA TGCGCCAGCAGCAGGGACAGTTCTAGCAATCAGCCCCAGCATTTT CASSRDSSSNQPQHF
TRBJ2-7 NA TRBV18 NA TGTGCCAGCTCACCACCGGTGGGCAGACCCTACGAGCAGTACTTC CASSPPVGRPYEQYF
TRBJ1-1 NA TRBV12-3/TRBV12-4 NA TGTGCCAGCAGTTTGGCGGGCGGACCGTCGACGAACACTGAAGCTTTCTTT CASSLAGGPSTNTEAFF
TRBJ2-5 TRBD2 TRBV15 NA TGTGCCGCCAGCAGAGAAAGGACTAGTCCAGAGACCCAGTACTTC CAASRERTSPETQYF
TRBJ2-7 TRBD1 TRBV9 few TGTGCCAGCAGCGTAGATTCGGGACAGGGCCACTACGAGCAGTACTTC CASSVDSGQGHYEQYF
TRBJ1-5 TRBD1 TRBV12-3/TRBV12-4 NA TGTGCCAGCAGCCGGGACAGGACACTATCAGAGCCCCAGCATTTT CASSRDRTLSEPQHF
TRBJ2-5 TRBD1 TRBV29-1 many TGCAGCGGACAGGGGGCAGACGAGACCCAGTACTTC CSGQGADETQYF
TRBJ2-4 NA TRBV3-1 NA TGTGCCAGCAGCCAAGAGGGGGAAAACATTCAGTACTTC CASSQEGENIQYF
TRBJ2-7 TRBD2 TRBV29-1 NA TGCAGCGTTGAAGGGGGGAGGGCATACGAGCAGTACTTC CSVEGGRAYEQYF
TRBJ2-7 TRBD1 TRBV27 NA TGTGCCAGCAGTTTGACGAAACAGGGGGCGGAACAATACGAGCAGTACTTC CASSLTKQGAEQYEQYF
TRBJ2-4 NA TRBV5-5 few TGTGCCAGCAGCTTGGTAGGGGTGGCCAAAAACATTCAGTACTTC CASSLVGVAKNIQYF
TRBJ1-1 TRBD1 TRBV6-6 many TGTGCCAGCAGATGGACAGGGGGCACTGAAGCTTTCTTT CASRWTGGTEAFF
TRBJ1-2 NA TRBV15 NA TGTGCCACCAGCAATATGGGCAACTATGGCTACACCTTC CATSNMGNYGYTF
TRBJ1-1 NA TRBV4-1 few TGCGCCAGCAGTAGACTAGGGGGGAGAGCCAGAGACACTGAAGCTTTCTTT CASSRLGGRARDTEAFF
TRBJ2-3 NA TRBV5-1 NA TGCGCCAGCAGATCCGGACTACCTAGCACGGATACGCAGTATTTT CASRSGLPSTDTQYF
TRBJ2-3 TRBD2 TRBV10-3 few TGTGCCGCCGATAGCGGGGGGGCCGGCACAGATACGCAGTATTTT CAADSGGAGTDTQYF
TRBJ2-5 NA TRBV5-1 NA TGCGCCAGCAGCGGGAGGTTTGAGACCCAGTACTTC CASSGRFETQYF
TRBJ2-7 TRBD1 TRBV27 few TGTGCCAGCAGTGCTTCGACAGGGGTATATTACGAGCAGTACTTC CASSASTGVYYEQYF